This T cell receptor beta chain comes out of a study of CD8 T cells in Susac syndrome. As controls, healthy donors matched for age and sex were used. An amount of RNA that ranged from about 0.45 to 1 ug was reverse transcribed with random hexamers. TCRdb re-called the immunoSEQ multiplex PCR reads through MiXCR, storing one row per CDR3 protein. The sample yields approximately 100,000 distinct CDR3 sequences, roughly 97% seen once. Looked up from germline, CDR1 is SEHNR and CDR2 is FQNEAQ (reference sequence). The CDR3 extends over 13 amino acids. Deletions cut 3 bases from V and 3 bases from J, with 7 bases between.

The chain joins TRBV7-9 to TRBJ2-3, with D perhaps matching TRBD2 (5 bases). The origin of this receptor is a human donor in good health. Sequencing was carried out using CD4+ T cells from PBMCs. In DNA, the CDR3 is TGTGCCAGCAGCTTTGGGAGTACAGATACGCAGTATTTT. It yields the protein CASSFGSTDTQYF. Together with reference TRBV7-9 and TRBJ2-3, the CDR3 gives the full variable domain: DTGVSQNPRHKITKRGQNVTFRCDPISEHNRLYWYRQTLGQGPEFLTYFQNEAQLEKSRLLSDRFSAERPKGSFSTLEIQRTEQGDSAMYLCASSFGSTDTQYFGPGTRLTVL.